This T cell receptor beta chain was observed in a study of shared clonotypes between healthy human individuals. The data were produced by immunoSEQ multiplex PCR, yet TCRdb's version contains in-frame clones alone and is incomplete. The table lists a few million clones, approximately 94% of them singletons. The sample was naive CD4+ T cells sorted from blood. The subset: CD45RA+ positively selected. The origin of this receptor is a man aged 18 to 29 in good health.

The chain's CDR3 is CASSLPSTAPDTQYF. The CDR3 nucleotides read TGTGCCAGCAGCCTCCCATCGACTGCCCCTGATACGCAGTATTTT. J is TRBJ2-3 and V is TRBV5-4; D is ambiguous. The CDR3 sequence is 15 residues long. Germline CDR1 reads SGHNT; CDR2 reads YYREEE (reference sequence). Trimming removed 4 bases from V and 6 bases from J, with 18 bases in between.